A selection of T cell receptor beta chains follows, all from one sample in a study of PD-1 blockade in classical Hodgkin lymphoma. The method was immunoSEQ multiplex PCR; TCRdb's version includes in-frame clones alone and lacks a portion of them. The table shows 110,000 or so clones, with roughly 89% occurring only once. This material consisted of peripheral blood mononuclear cells (PBMCs), taken before the fourth cycle of nivolumab. The receptors were sampled from a human donor with classical Hodgkin lymphoma. The CDR3 runs from the conserved cysteine through the conserved F or W. The order of the fields is V gene, D gene, J gene, clone size, CDR3 DNA, CDR3 protein. D genes are given only for firm matches. Size values are once, few and many counts, or a class for expanded clones, and some rows have none.

>TRBV27|TRBD2|TRBJ2-1|.
TGTGCCAGCAGTCCTCCCCCGGGACTAGTAGGCAATGAGCAGTTCTTC
CASSPPPGLVGNEQFF
>TRBV19|TRBD2|TRBJ2-7|.
TGTGCCAGTAGTAGAGCGGGGTCATACGAGCAGTACTTC
CASSRAGSYEQYF
>TRBV19|.|TRBJ2-7|.
TGTGCCAGTAGTCCGAAAGGGGACACGGGCTACGAGCAGTACTTC
CASSPKGDTGYEQYF
>TRBV5-1|TRBD1|TRBJ2-7|.
TGCGCCAGCAGCTGGGACAGAAACTACGAGCAGTACTTC
CASSWDRNYEQYF
>TRBV4-1|.|TRBJ1-5|.
TGCGCCAGCAGCCAAGATCTCCAGGGCGATCAGCCCCAGCATTTT
CASSQDLQGDQPQHF
>TRBV9|TRBD1|TRBJ1-4|.
TGTGCCAGCAGCGTAGGGGACAGGGGTGGTGAAAAACTGTTTTTT
CASSVGDRGGEKLFF
>TRBV6-4|.|TRBJ2-6|.
TGTGCCACTCGGACGGACTCTGGGGCCAACGTCCTGACTTTC
CATRTDSGANVLTF
>TRBV28|.|TRBJ2-5|.
TGTGCCAGCAGTTTCAGGGGAGGGCAAGAGACCCAGTACTTC
CASSFRGGQETQYF
>TRBV6-6|.|TRBJ2-7|.
TGTGCCAGCAGTTACCAGGGCTACGAGCAGTACTTC
CASSYQGYEQYF
>TRBV20-1|.|TRBJ1-5|.
TGCAGTGCACAGGAGGGTCAGCCCCAGCATTTT
CSAQEGQPQHF
>TRBV28|.|TRBJ1-4|.
TGTGCCAGCAAAAAAAGGGGCGGCCATAATGAAAAACTGTTTTTT
CASKKRGGHNEKLFF
>TRBV29-1|TRBD2|TRBJ2-1|few
TGCAGCGTTGAGGATACGAGCGGGAGGCCCTTGAATGAGCAGTTCTTC
CSVEDTSGRPLNEQFF